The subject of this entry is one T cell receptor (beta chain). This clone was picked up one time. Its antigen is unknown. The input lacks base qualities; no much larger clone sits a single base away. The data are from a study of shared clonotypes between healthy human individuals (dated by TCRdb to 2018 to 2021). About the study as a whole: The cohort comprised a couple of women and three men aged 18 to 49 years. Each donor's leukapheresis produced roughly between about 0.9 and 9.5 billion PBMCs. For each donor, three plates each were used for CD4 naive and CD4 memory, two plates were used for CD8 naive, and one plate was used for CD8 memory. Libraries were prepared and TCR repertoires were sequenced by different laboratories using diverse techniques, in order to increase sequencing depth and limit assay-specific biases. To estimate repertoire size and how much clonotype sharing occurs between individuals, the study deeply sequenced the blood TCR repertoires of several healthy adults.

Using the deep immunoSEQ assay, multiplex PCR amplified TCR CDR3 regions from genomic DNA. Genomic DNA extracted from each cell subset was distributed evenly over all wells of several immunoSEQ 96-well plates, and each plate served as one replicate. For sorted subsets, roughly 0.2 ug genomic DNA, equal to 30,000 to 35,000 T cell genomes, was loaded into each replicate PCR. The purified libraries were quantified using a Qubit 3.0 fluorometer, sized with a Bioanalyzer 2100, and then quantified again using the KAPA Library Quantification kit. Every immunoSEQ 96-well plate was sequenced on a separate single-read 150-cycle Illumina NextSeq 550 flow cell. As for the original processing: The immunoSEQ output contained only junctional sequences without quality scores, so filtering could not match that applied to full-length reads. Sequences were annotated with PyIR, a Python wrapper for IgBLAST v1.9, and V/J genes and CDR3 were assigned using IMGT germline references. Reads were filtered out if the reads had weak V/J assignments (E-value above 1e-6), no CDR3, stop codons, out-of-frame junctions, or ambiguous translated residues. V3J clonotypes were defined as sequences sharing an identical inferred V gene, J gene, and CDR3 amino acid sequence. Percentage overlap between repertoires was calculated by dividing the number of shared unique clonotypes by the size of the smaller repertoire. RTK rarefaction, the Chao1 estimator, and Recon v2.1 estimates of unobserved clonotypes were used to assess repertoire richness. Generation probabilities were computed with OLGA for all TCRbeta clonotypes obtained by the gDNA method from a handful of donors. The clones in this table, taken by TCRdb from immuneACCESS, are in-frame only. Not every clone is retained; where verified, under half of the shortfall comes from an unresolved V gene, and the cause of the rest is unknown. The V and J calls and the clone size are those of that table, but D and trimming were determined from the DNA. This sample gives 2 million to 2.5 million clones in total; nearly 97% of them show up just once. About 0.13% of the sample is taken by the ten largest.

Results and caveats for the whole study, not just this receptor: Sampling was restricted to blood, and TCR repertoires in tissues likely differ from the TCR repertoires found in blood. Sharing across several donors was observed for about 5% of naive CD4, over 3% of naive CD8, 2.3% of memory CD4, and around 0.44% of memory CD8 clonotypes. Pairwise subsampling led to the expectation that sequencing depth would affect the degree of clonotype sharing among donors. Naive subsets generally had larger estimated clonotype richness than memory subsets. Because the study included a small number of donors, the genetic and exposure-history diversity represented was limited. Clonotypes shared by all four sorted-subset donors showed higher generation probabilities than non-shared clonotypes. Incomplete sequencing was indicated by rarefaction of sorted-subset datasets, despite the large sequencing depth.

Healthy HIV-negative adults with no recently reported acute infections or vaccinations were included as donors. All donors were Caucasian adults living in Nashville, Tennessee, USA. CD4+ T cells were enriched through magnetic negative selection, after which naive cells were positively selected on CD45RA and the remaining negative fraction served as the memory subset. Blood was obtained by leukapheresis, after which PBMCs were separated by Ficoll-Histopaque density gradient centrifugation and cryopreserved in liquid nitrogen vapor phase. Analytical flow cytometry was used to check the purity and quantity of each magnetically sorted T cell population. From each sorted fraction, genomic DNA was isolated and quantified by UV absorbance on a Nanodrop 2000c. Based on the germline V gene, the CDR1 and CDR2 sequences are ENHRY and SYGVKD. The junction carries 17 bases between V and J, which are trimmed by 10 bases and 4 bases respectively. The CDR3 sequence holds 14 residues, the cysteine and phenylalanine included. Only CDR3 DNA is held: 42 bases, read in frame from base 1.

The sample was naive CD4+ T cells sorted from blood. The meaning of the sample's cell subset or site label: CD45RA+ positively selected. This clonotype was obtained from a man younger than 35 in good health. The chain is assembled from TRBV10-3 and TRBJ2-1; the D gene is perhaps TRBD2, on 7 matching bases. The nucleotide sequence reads TGTGCCACCCTGAAAGGGGGGGAGTACAATGAGCAGTTCTTC. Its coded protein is CATLKGGEYNEQFF.